This T cell receptor (beta chain) was sequenced for a study of blood T cell repertoires in COVID-19. Study-level background: Acute and convalescent COVID-19 samples came from the United States, Italy and Spain. T cells, B-cell-depleted T cells, or PBMCs supplied cDNA or gDNA.

In the original analysis: The authors estimated nucleated cell counts from reference gene primer amplification. This table comes from immunoSEQ multiplex PCR, and its TCRdb copy is limited to in-frame clones, with some not included. V, J and clone size were drawn from that table, and D and trimming were deduced from the DNA. The sample lists more than 90,000 clones, over 75% occurring once. The ends were cut back, 8 bases at V and 5 bases at J, with 12 bases in the middle. The CDR3 has 12 amino acids. Germline assignment: CDR1 MDHEN and CDR2 SYDVKM. The receptor was derived from a middle-aged man with acute or convalescent COVID-19. J is TRBJ1-1 and V is TRBV28, with no clear D. The sequenced material came from peripheral blood. The CDR3 sequence is CASHSERTEAFF. The CDR3 nucleotides are TGTGCCAGCCACTCGGAGAGGACTGAAGCTTTCTTT.